This TCR beta chain was sequenced in a study of T cell clones after liver transplantation (dated by TCRdb to 2018 to 2020). For the study in its entirety: Samples were obtained from ITN030ST, a randomized trial in which withdrawal of immunosuppression was attempted within 2 years of liver transplantation. Tolerance meant complete immunosuppression withdrawal for at least one year without liver enzymes rising beyond twice the upper limit of normal. The studied cohort comprised 8 liver transplant recipients, 3 classified as tolerant and 5 as non-tolerant. Of the eight recipients, a few were HCV-positive, while the remaining recipients had been transplanted for non-autoimmune, non-viral indications. Blood samples were collected pre-transplant, then pre-randomization ahead of withdrawal, and finally post-randomization once withdrawal had either been completed or failed. The subjects received no induction therapy and were kept on standard immunosuppression until randomization at 12-24 months post-transplant. After a pre-transplant mixed lymphocyte reaction, TCRbeta sequencing was used to pinpoint donor-reactive T cell clones, which were subsequently tracked in post-transplant blood. Third party-reactive TCRbeta sequences were also identified from pre-transplant MLRs to serve as an antigen-independent comparator for donor-reactive sequences.

Unstimulated PBMCs, after thawing, were stained for CD3, CD4 and CD8 and then FACS-sorted into CD3+CD4+ and CD3+CD8+ populations. Each of the 8 studied subjects was randomized to immunosuppression withdrawal. The Qiagen DNeasy Blood and Tissue Kit was used for genomic DNA isolation. CDR1 GTSNPN and CDR2 SVGIG are derived from the germline V gene (reference sequence). Spanning cysteine to phenylalanine, the CDR3 consists of 14 amino acids. Only the CDR3 region is kept as DNA, spanning 42 bases read in frame from base 1. V is clipped by 0 bases and J by 5 bases, and the sequence between their germline boundaries is 13 bases long. In regard to this clone: It has no known antigen specificity. Qualities for individual bases were not recorded, and no much larger clone is one base off.

Study-wide conclusions, independent of this receptor: Low numbers of available donor cells limited the measurable donor-reactive repertoire in a couple of subjects. A greater decline was seen for donor-reactive sequences than for third party-reactive sequences, suggesting partial antigen-specific deletion unrelated to withdrawal success. In 5 of 8 subjects, regardless of tolerance or HCV status, circulating donor-reactive CD4 TCRbeta sequences dropped significantly post-transplant. Since no allograft tissue specimens were available, donor-reactive T cells may have migrated into the graft instead of being deleted. The conclusions were considered preliminary, being limited by small, heterogeneous patient numbers and non-standardized post-transplant time points. When repertoire turnover was accounted for, significantly reduced detection of donor-reactive sequences was found in 7 of 8 subjects for CD4 and in 8 of 8 subjects for CD8.

High-throughput TCRbeta CDR3 sequencing of frozen genomic DNA was performed by immunoSEQ, including PCR amplification, mapping, bias correction and internal controls. As for how the authors treated the data: Only productive rearrangements were retained, with each unique TCRbeta sequence defined by its CDR3 nucleotide sequence together with its V and J gene. A sequence counted as donor-reactive only if the sequence showed at least 5-fold expansion in CFSE-low cells compared with unstimulated pre-transplant cells and had a frequency of at least 0.01%. Minimum frequency thresholds were set for each subject on the basis of the unstimulated sample with the lowest template count, so that a detection power of at least 90% was ensured. Jensen-Shannon divergence between the top 1000 TCRbeta sequences post- versus pre-transplant served as the measure of repertoire turnover. Two-sided Fisher's exact tests were used to test for changes in the detection of donor-reactive sequences. TCRdb retrieved this table from immuneACCESS and kept in-frame rearrangements only. Not all clones are present; in checked studies, unresolved V genes account for under half, and no reason is known for the remainder. Clone size and V and J calls were adopted from that table, with D and trimming inferred from the DNA. For this sample there are about 71,000 clones; 80% appear just once. Of the sample, roughly 0.87% is held by the ten largest clones.

The receptor comes from a human patient who received a liver transplant. Following transplantation, T cells from the graft donor may be among those present. Sample: CD4+ T cells from blood, taken 12 months after liver transplant. The chain was built from TRBV30 and TRBJ2-5; the D gene may be TRBD1 or TRBD2, since each aligns over 5 bases. The DNA sequence is as follows: TGTGCCTGGAGTGTAGCAGGGACGGGGGAGACCCAGTACTTC. Its product reads: CAWSVAGTGETQYF.